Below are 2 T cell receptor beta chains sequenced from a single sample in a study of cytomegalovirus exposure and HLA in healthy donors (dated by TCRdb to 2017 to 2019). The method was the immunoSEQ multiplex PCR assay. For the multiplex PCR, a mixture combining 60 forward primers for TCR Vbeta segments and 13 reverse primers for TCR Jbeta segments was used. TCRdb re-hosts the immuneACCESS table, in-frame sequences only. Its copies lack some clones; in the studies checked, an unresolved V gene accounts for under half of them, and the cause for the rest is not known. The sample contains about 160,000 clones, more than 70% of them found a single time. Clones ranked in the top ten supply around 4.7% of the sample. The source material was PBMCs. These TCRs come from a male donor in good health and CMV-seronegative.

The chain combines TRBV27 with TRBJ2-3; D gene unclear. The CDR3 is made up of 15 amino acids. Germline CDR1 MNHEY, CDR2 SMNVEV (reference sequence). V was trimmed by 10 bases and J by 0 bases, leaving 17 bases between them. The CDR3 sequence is CATSPVFGSTDTQYF. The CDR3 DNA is TGTGCCACTTCACCCGTTTTCGGGAGCACAGATACGCAGTATTTT.

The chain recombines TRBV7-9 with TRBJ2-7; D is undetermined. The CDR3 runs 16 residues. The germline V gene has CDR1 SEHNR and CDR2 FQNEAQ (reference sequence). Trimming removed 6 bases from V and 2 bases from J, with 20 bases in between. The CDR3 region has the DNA TGTGCCAGCAGTCCAGCCCCTGGCACAGTGACCTACGAGCAGTACTTC. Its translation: CASSPAPGTVTYEQYF.